The 32 T cell receptor beta chains in this list originate from one sample, sequenced in a study of STAT5B mutations in CD4+ large granular lymphocyte leukemia. The repertoire was sequenced with immunoSEQ multiplex PCR; TCRdb's copy has only in-frame clones and lacks some. The sample lists some 40,000 clones; 85% were seen once. Sequenced material: CD4+ T cells from blood buffy coats. These receptors came from a human donor in good health.

The rearrangement links TRBV5-4 to TRBJ1-1, with a weak D call TRBD1 (6 bases). CDR1 is SGHNT and CDR2 is YYREEE in the germline V gene (reference sequence). This CDR3 has 14 residues. V lost 4 bases to trimming and J lost 1 base, with 11 bases between them. The CDR3 loop is CASSTQGWNTEAFF. The CDR3 DNA sequence: TGTGCCAGCAGCACACAGGGTTGGAACACTGAAGCTTTCTTT.

The CDR3 sequence: CASSVEVVSEAFF. For the CDR3, the DNA is TGTGCCAGCAGCGTAGAGGTAGTTAGTGAAGCTTTCTTT. This chain connects TRBV9 to TRBJ1-1; D uncertain. Trimming left V 0 bases short and J 7 bases short, with 10 bases between. Germline CDR1 is SGDLS and CDR2 is YYNGEE. This CDR3 has 13 amino acids.

V is TRBV6-6 and J is TRBJ2-7; no clear D. Deletions cut 6 bases from V and 3 bases from J, with 9 bases between. Germline CDR1 and CDR2: MNHNY and SVGAGI (reference sequence). This CDR3 spans 12 amino acids. CDR3 in DNA: TGTGCCAGCAGGGGCCCACGCTACGAGCAGTACTTC. Translating it yields CASRGPRYEQYF.

The V call is TRBV11-3, the J call TRBJ2-5; 10 nucleotides match TRBD1. The V gene end was trimmed by 5 bases and the J gene end by 0 bases; junction bases not matched to a gene: 15. The CDR3 totals 19 residues. CDR1 and CDR2 (germline): SGHNT, YENEEA. The CDR3 DNA reads as TGTGCCAGCAGCCCAGGGGACAGGGGATTTAACCAGTACCAAGAGACCCAGTACTTC. Translating it yields CASSPGDRGFNQYQETQYF.

V is TRBV19 and J is TRBJ1-2; 8 bases agree with TRBD1. The CDR3 extends over 13 amino acids. V was pared by 1 base and J by 7 bases, with 2 bases of the junction left unmatched. CDR1 and CDR2 (germline): LNHDA, SQIVND (reference sequence). The CDR3 region is CASSIGQGAGYTF. The DNA for the CDR3 is TGTGCCAGTAGTATAGGGCAGGGGGCTGGCTACACCTTC. Drawing the rest from reference TRBV19 and TRBJ1-2, the complete variable domain is DGGITQSPKYLFRKEGQNVTLSCEQNLNHDAMYWYRQDPGQGLRLIYYSQIVNDFQKGDIAEGYSVSREKKESFPLTVTSAQKNPTAFYLCASSIGQGAGYTFGSGTRLTVV.

This chain joins TRBV15 and TRBJ2-1; no definite D call. Trimming took 6 bases from V and 6 from J, leaving 9 bases between them. CDR1 and CDR2 from the germline V gene are LNHNV and YYDKDF (reference sequence). The CDR3 is 12 residues long. In DNA form, the CDR3 reads TGTGCCACCAGGGAAGCTGTCAATGAGCAGTTCTTC. Translated, it gives CATREAVNEQFF.

V gene TRBV7-9 combines with J gene TRBJ2-7, with TRBD1 matching over 8 bases. Trimming removed 3 bases from V and 3 bases from J; junction bases left unmatched: 1. The CDR3 is 13 amino acids. Germline assignment: CDR1 SEHNR and CDR2 FQNEAQ (reference sequence). The CDR3, as DNA: TGTGCCAGCAGCTTGGACAGGGTCTACGAGCAGTACTTC. Translation: CASSLDRVYEQYF.

This clone was seen a few times. The chain links TRBV19 to TRBJ1-5; tentative D call: TRBD1 (6 bases). Germline V gene lookup returns CDR1 LNHDA and CDR2 SQIVND (reference sequence). This CDR3 spans 14 amino acids. V was shortened by 6 bases and J by 1 base, with 10 bases between the two germline ends. This CDR3 reads CASRRQGSNQPQHF. The CDR3 bases are TGTGCCAGTAGGAGGCAGGGGAGCAATCAGCCCCAGCATTTT.

The V call is TRBV9, the J call TRBJ2-5, with D tentatively TRBD2 (5 bases). From germline, CDR1 is SGDLS and CDR2 YYNGEE. V was trimmed by 1 base and J by 7 bases, leaving 11 bases between them. The CDR3 sequence is 13 residues long. The CDR3 nucleotides are TGTGCCAGCAGCGTACAACGGGATGGGACCCAGTACTTC. Translation: CASSVQRDGTQYF.

CDR3: CASSLRTGREVDEQFF. The CDR3 DNA is TGTGCCAGCAGCTTAAGGACAGGGAGGGAAGTGGATGAGCAGTTCTTC. The rearrangement joins TRBV13 to TRBJ2-1; weak D call: TRBD1 (8 bases). From germline, CDR1 is PRHDT and CDR2 FYEKMQ (reference sequence). The germline V and J ends were trimmed by 2 bases and 8 bases, with 19 bases remaining between them. This CDR3 has 16 amino acids.

The sample holds a few counts of this clone. CDR3: CASSLGGSNEQFF. The CDR3 coding sequence is TGTGCCAGCAGCTTAGGGGGAAGCAATGAGCAGTTCTTC. The V and J genes are TRBV5-4 and TRBJ2-1; tentatively, D is TRBD1 (6 bases). The CDR3 extends over 13 amino acids. In germline, CDR1 is SGHNT, CDR2 YYREEE (reference sequence). V lost 2 bases to trimming and J lost 6 bases, with 9 bases between them.

This chain joins TRBV27 and TRBJ1-6; D not certain. This CDR3 region has 16 residues. Germline CDR1 and CDR2: MNHEY and SMNVEV (reference sequence). V was shortened by 0 bases and J by 8 bases, with 14 bases between the two germline ends. In DNA form, the CDR3 reads TGTGCCAGCAGTTTATCCCCCCGCCTTTTGTATTCACCCCTCCACTTT. Its protein is CASSLSPRLLYSPLHF.

The gene calls are TRBV10-3 and TRBJ1-4, with TRBD1 as a possible D gene (5 bases). In germline, CDR1 is ENHRY, CDR2 SYGVKD. Deletions cut 3 bases from V and 7 bases from J, with 21 bases between. This CDR3 region has 17 residues. CDR3 residues: CAISDDFVGQGGEKLFF. CDR3 coding DNA: TGTGCCATCAGTGACGACTTTGTTGGGCAGGGAGGTGAAAAACTGTTTTTT.

This rearrangement joins TRBV18 to TRBJ1-1; D is unresolved. V lost 8 bases and J 7 bases, leaving 14 bases between the germline ends. The germline CDR1 and CDR2 sequences are KGHSH and LQKENI. The CDR3 is 12 amino acids. The CDR3 DNA sequence: TGTGCCAGCACAACCACAACCGGTGAAGCTTTCTTT. It specifies CASTTTTGEAFF.

The chain joins TRBV2 to TRBJ2-1; possibly TRBD2 for D (6 bases). CDR1 and CDR2 from the germline V gene are SNHLY and FYNNEI. Trimming took 6 bases from V and 2 from J, leaving 11 bases between them. The CDR3 spans 14 residues. The CDR3 sequence is CASRVSGTYNEQFF. The CDR3 nucleotides are TGTGCCAGCAGGGTTAGCGGAACCTACAATGAGCAGTTCTTC.

The chain employs TRBV10-2 and TRBJ2-7, with TRBD1 as a possible D gene (5 bases). The CDR3 is 12 residues long. The V gene lost 6 bases and the J gene lost 0 bases, with 6 bases spanning the gap. Per the germline V gene, CDR1 is WSHSY and CDR2 is SAAADI. The CDR3 DNA is TGCGCCAGCAGGGACATCTCCTACGAGCAGTACTTC. Protein sequence: CASRDISYEQYF.

In DNA form, the CDR3 reads TGTGCCTACTCCATGAACACTGAAGCTTTCTTT. Residues: CAYSMNTEAFF. The chain joins TRBV30 to TRBJ1-1; D gene unclear. This CDR3 has 11 amino acids. V was pared by 7 bases and J by 0 bases, with 6 bases between. The germline V gene has CDR1 GTSNPN and CDR2 SVGIG (reference sequence).

In its sample, this clone was seen a few times. The chain couples TRBV7-9 to TRBJ2-7; the match to TRBD1 covers 10 bases. V shed 3 bases, J shed 7 bases, and the junction held 9 bases outside the gene matches. From germline, CDR1 is SEHNR and CDR2 FQNEAQ (reference sequence). The CDR3 covers 15 residues. This CDR3 reads CASSLWTGGRGEQYF. CDR3 coding DNA: TGTGCCAGCAGCTTGTGGACAGGGGGGAGAGGGGAGCAGTACTTC.

The rearrangement uses TRBV10-3 and TRBJ1-2; 12 bases map to TRBD1. With V trimmed by 6 bases and J by 4 bases, 6 bases remained unmatched. Per the germline V gene, CDR1 is ENHRY and CDR2 is SYGVKD. CDR3 length: 15 residues. CDR3: CAISSGTGGAYGYTF. DNA for the CDR3: TGTGCCATCAGCTCCGGGACAGGGGGCGCCTATGGCTACACCTTC.

The chain combines TRBV6-5 with TRBJ1-1; D ambiguous. CDR1 is MNHEY and CDR2 is SVGAGI in the germline V gene. CDR3 length: 13 amino acids. V lost 0 bases to trimming and J lost 8 bases, with 10 bases between them. CDR3 bases: TGTGCCAGCAGTTACTCGACCAATTGGGAAGCTTTCTTT. It codes for CASSYSTNWEAFF.

This chain links TRBV6-5 with TRBJ2-7; D gene unclear. The CDR3 consists of 14 residues. The V end was cut by 4 bases, the J end by 0 bases, with 10 bases between. Looked up from germline, CDR1 is MNHEY and CDR2 is SVGAGI. CDR3 coding DNA: TGTGCCAGCAGTTTGACTGGTGGCTCCTACGAGCAGTACTTC. It codes for CASSLTGGSYEQYF.

The chain couples TRBV5-1 to TRBJ1-2; TRBD1 matches at 9 bases. This CDR3 spans 15 amino acids. CDR1 and CDR2 from the germline V gene are SGHRS and YFSETQ. The J segment lost 5 bases and the V segment lost 0 bases, leaving 5 bases of the junction unmatched. The CDR3 region has the DNA TGCGCCAGCAGCTTGGGACCGGGACAGGGATATGGCTACACCTTC. This codes for CASSLGPGQGYGYTF.

In this sample, this clone turned up once. The chain employs TRBV30 and TRBJ1-5; tentative D call: TRBD1 (6 bases). The CDR3 sequence is 14 residues long. The ends were cut back, 2 bases at V and 4 bases at J, with 12 bases in the middle. Germline CDR1 is GTSNPN and CDR2 is SVGIG (reference sequence). CDR3 sequence: CAWSPNTGNQPQHF. Written as DNA, the CDR3 is TGTGCCTGGAGTCCTAATACAGGGAATCAGCCCCAGCATTTT.

The chain employs TRBV5-1 and TRBJ2-3, with D possibly TRBD2 on 5 matching bases. Germline CDR1 is SGHRS and CDR2 is YFSETQ. This CDR3 has 16 amino acids. Trimming took off 0 bases at V and 3 bases at J, with 14 bases between the two ends. The CDR3 loop reads CASSLVPPPGTDTQYF. In DNA, the CDR3 is TGCGCCAGCAGCTTGGTTCCGCCCCCGGGAACAGATACGCAGTATTTT.

This chain links TRBV6-5 with TRBJ1-1; D gene unclear. V dropped 6 bases and J dropped 1 base, with 15 bases sitting between them. CDR1 MNHEY and CDR2 SVGAGI come from the germline V gene. The CDR3 totals 15 residues. This CDR3 reads CASRTGEGGNTEAFF. Here the CDR3 DNA reads TGTGCCAGCAGGACCGGGGAAGGAGGGAACACTGAAGCTTTCTTT.

CDR3 amino acids: CASSDLSGSNGYTF. The CDR3 coding sequence is TGTGCCAGCAGCGACCTATCAGGGAGCAATGGCTACACCTTC. The chain joins TRBV9 to TRBJ1-2; D may be TRBD1 (5 bases). The CDR3 is 14 residues long. Trimming stripped 3 bases from V and 6 bases from J, with 15 bases between. The germline V gene has CDR1 SGDLS and CDR2 YYNGEE.

The chain uses TRBV28 and TRBJ2-7; no clear D gene. Germline V CDR1 and CDR2: MDHEN, SYDVKM. The V end was cut by 2 bases, the J end by 5 bases, with 4 bases between. The CDR3 consists of 11 residues. CDR3 loop: CASSLLHEQYF. The CDR3 DNA sequence: TGTGCCAGCAGTTTACTGCACGAGCAGTACTTC. The complete variable domain, with remaining parts taken from reference TRBV28 and TRBJ2-7, reads DVKVTQSSRYLVKRTGEKVFLECVQDMDHENMFWYRQDPGLGLRLIYFSYDVKMKEKGDIPEGYSVSREKKERFSLILESASTNQTSMYLCASSLLHEQYFGPGTRLTVT.

The rearrangement joins TRBV7-3 to TRBJ2-5; D might be TRBD2 (6 bases). The germline V and J ends were trimmed by 8 bases and 3 bases, with 13 bases remaining between them. The CDR3 is 13 residues long. Germline V gene data show CDR1 as SGHTA and CDR2 as FQGTGA. As DNA, the CDR3 is TGTGCCAGCTCGAAGGCTAGCGAAGAGACCCAGTACTTC. Protein sequence: CASSKASEETQYF.

The chain links TRBV29-1 to TRBJ1-4; TRBD1 is a possible D gene (6 bases). Germline V gene sequence: CDR1 SQVTM, CDR2 ANQGSEA. The CDR3 loop spans 13 amino acids. V lost 3 bases to trimming and J lost 7 bases, with 12 bases between them. The CDR3 bases are TGCAGCGTTGAGGGCCGAGGGGGTGAAAAACTGTTTTTT. Residues: CSVEGRGGEKLFF.

The rearrangement links TRBV5-4 to TRBJ2-6; TRBD2 might be the D (5 bases). The CDR3 is made up of 16 amino acids. Trimming removed 0 bases at V and 4 bases at J, with 11 bases between. CDR1 and CDR2 from the germline V gene are SGHNT and YYREEE (reference sequence). The CDR3 region has the DNA TGTGCCAGCAGCTTGGGTGGCGGGTACGGGGCCAACGTCCTGACTTTC. Protein: CASSLGGGYGANVLTF. Variable domain in full (rest from reference TRBV5-4 and TRBJ2-6): ETGVTQSPTHLIKTRGQQVTLRCSSQSGHNTVSWYQQALGQGPQFIFQYYREEENGRGNFPPRFSGLQFPNYSSELNVNALELDDSALYLCASSLGGGYGANVLTFGAGSRLTVL.

The chain joins TRBV7-9 to TRBJ1-4; the match to TRBD1 covers 9 bases. Unmatched junction bases numbered 6, after V lost 3 bases and J lost 4 bases. CDR1 is SEHNR and CDR2 is FQNEAQ in the germline V gene (reference sequence). The CDR3 extends over 16 amino acids. The CDR3 spells CASSFGTGPRNEKLFF. The CDR3 DNA sequence: TGTGCCAGCAGCTTCGGGACAGGGCCTCGTAATGAAAAACTGTTTTTT.

There are a few counts of this clone. The V gene is TRBV30, the J gene TRBJ1-1; tentatively, D is TRBD1 (6 bases). Germline V gene sequence: CDR1 GTSNPN, CDR2 SVGIG (reference sequence). This CDR3 spans 12 amino acids. V gave up 4 bases and J gave up 4 bases, with 10 bases separating them. CDR3 nucleotide sequence: TGTGCCTGGACAGGGGTGGGCACTGAAGCTTTCTTT. Its translation is CAWTGVGTEAFF.